This is a list of T cell receptor beta chains from one sample in a study of OX40 agonist ivuxolimab in advanced cancers. Repertoires were generated with immunoSEQ multiplex PCR, while TCRdb's copy carries only in-frame clones and drops some. The sample yields 37,000 or so clones, roughly 85% seen once. The input for sequencing was CD4+ or CD8+ T cells sorted from blood, taken in a trial of the OX40 agonist ivuxolimab. These receptors originate from an adult with an advanced solid tumor such as melanoma, head and neck, liver or kidney cancer. The CDR3 runs from the conserved cysteine through the conserved F or W. Each record gives: clone size, J gene, D gene, V gene, CDR3 DNA, CDR3 protein. A D gene is named only where the DNA matches it firmly. Clone size is given for some rows only: seen once, a few or many times, or a class if the clone is expanded.

. TRBJ1-1 TRBD1 TRBV19 TGTGCCAGTAGTATAGTGGGGACAGGGGGGAACACTGAAGCTTTCTTT CASSIVGTGGNTEAFF
. TRBJ1-2 . TRBV25-1 TGTGCCAGCAGTGCACCGGACCGACTTAACTATGGCTACACCTTC CASSAPDRLNYGYTF
. TRBJ2-7 . TRBV5-6 TGTGCCAGCAGCTTAAGGGAAATCTTCACCTACGAGCAGTACTTC CASSLREIFTYEQYF
. TRBJ2-3 TRBD2 TRBV4-1 TGCGCCAGCAGCCAAGAAGCGCTAGCGGGCAGAGATACGCAGTATTTT CASSQEALAGRDTQYF
. TRBJ2-6 TRBD2 TRBV7-3 TGTGCCAGCAGCCTTTTCGGGGGGTCAGGGGCCAACGTCCTGACTTTC CASSLFGGSGANVLTF
. TRBJ1-1 . TRBV28 TGTGCCAGCAGTTTTGTCGGGCTGAACACTGAAGCTTTCTTT CASSFVGLNTEAFF
. TRBJ2-1 . TRBV9 TGTGCCAGCAGCGTAGAGGGGGGGAGCCAGTATAGCAATGAGCAGTTCTTC CASSVEGGSQYSNEQFF
. TRBJ1-5 . TRBV10-3 TGTGCCATCAGTGGAGTGGGGGGCAATCAGCCCCAGCATTTT CAISGVGGNQPQHF
once TRBJ2-1 TRBD2 TRBV7-2 TGTGCCAGCAGATCCGGACTAGCGGGGGCCTACAATGAGCAGTTCTTC CASRSGLAGAYNEQFF
once TRBJ2-7 . TRBV9 TGTGCCAGCAGCGTAGGAGCATCTCCCCCCTACGAGCAGTACTTC CASSVGASPPYEQYF
. TRBJ2-1 TRBD2 TRBV7-3 TGTGCCAGCAGCTTAAGGCCAGCGGGAGGGTACTCAGGCAATGAGCAGTTCTTC CASSLRPAGGYSGNEQFF
few TRBJ1-1 . TRBV19 TGTGCCAGTAGAGACTCTCTTAACACTGAAGCTTTCTTT CASRDSLNTEAFF
. TRBJ2-7 . TRBV28 TGTGCCAGCAGTCCTGGCCCCAGCGACGGCGGCTACGAGCAGTACTTC CASSPGPSDGGYEQYF
. TRBJ2-2 TRBD1 TRBV7-9 TGTGCCAGCAGCCACAATTGGGACAGGGACACCGGGGAGCTGTTTTTT CASSHNWDRDTGELFF
. TRBJ1-1 . TRBV30 TGTGCCTGGAGTCCCAGCAACACTGAAGCTTTCTTT CAWSPSNTEAFF
. TRBJ1-2 . TRBV30 TGTGCCTGGAGCGATAGACAGGTCGTTATAAATGGCTACACCTTC CAWSDRQVVINGYTF
. TRBJ1-4 TRBD1 TRBV6-5 TGTGCCAGCAGCCGGACAGGGGGATTTGAAAAACTGTTTTTT CASSRTGGFEKLFF
. TRBJ2-3 . TRBV27 TGTGCCAGCAGTTTTGCGGGCTCCAGCACAGATACGCAGTATTTT CASSFAGSSTDTQYF
few TRBJ1-1 . TRBV19 TGTGCCAGTAGTTGGGGGGAGTTGAACACTGAAGCTTTCTTT CASSWGELNTEAFF
. TRBJ1-1 . TRBV19 TGTGCCAGTAGTATCTCTCAGGGCCGAATCGAAGCTTTCTTT CASSISQGRIEAFF
. TRBJ2-1 . TRBV7-8 TGTGCCAGCAGTTTCGTCCGGCGCAATGAGCAGTTCTTC CASSFVRRNEQFF
. TRBJ2-3 . TRBV4-3 TGCGCCAGCAGCCAAGGCCGAGATACGCAGTATTTT CASSQGRDTQYF
few TRBJ1-1 . TRBV19 TGTGCCAGTAGTATAGGACTCAGGGGTAGAATGAACACTGAAGCTTTCTTT CASSIGLRGRMNTEAFF
. TRBJ1-2 . TRBV27 TGTGCCAGCAGTTGGGATTACGTAAGCTACACCTTC CASSWDYVSYTF
. TRBJ1-2 . TRBV19 TGTGCCAGTAGTTGGCCGGGGGCACCCATTAACTATGGCTACACCTTC CASSWPGAPINYGYTF
. TRBJ1-6 . TRBV30 TGTGCCGCCTGGGACGGCGCGGGCGTTTCACCCCTCCACTTT CAAWDGAGVSPLHF
once TRBJ1-4 . TRBV6-5 TGTGCCAGCAGTTACTCGTACGTCCCTAATGAAAAACTGTTTTTT CASSYSYVPNEKLFF
. TRBJ1-5 . TRBV19 TGTGCCAGTAGCTTAAATGGTTATAGCAATCAGCCCCAGCATTTT CASSLNGYSNQPQHF
. TRBJ1-2 . TRBV5-1 TGCGCCAGCAGCCTGGGGGAAGGGGGGAACTATGGCTACACCTTC CASSLGEGGNYGYTF
. TRBJ1-1 . TRBV6-1 TGTGCCAGCAGCCCGGCGGTCACTGAAGCTTTCTTT CASSPAVTEAFF
. TRBJ2-2 TRBD1 TRBV6-5 TGTGCCAGCAGTTACGATGACAGGGGGTCCGGGGAGCTGTTTTTT CASSYDDRGSGELFF
. TRBJ2-7 TRBD1 TRBV5-6 TGTGCCAGCAGCTTGTCGACAGGGTCGTCATCCTACGAGCAGTACTTC CASSLSTGSSSYEQYF
. TRBJ1-1 . TRBV4-2 TGTGCCAGCAACACACCTACAGGGACGGATGAAGCTTTCTTT CASNTPTGTDEAFF
. TRBJ2-7 . TRBV19 TGTGCCAGTAGTATAGGGGCAGGGGGGAAATTCTACGAGCAGTACTTC CASSIGAGGKFYEQYF
. TRBJ2-5 . TRBV5-4 TGTGCCAGCAGCACACACCCCGGACAGGAGACCCAGTACTTC CASSTHPGQETQYF
. TRBJ2-3 . TRBV10-3 TGTGCCATCAGTGAGTCTGGGTCCGGGGGCTCAATTACAGATACGCAGTATTTT CAISESGSGGSITDTQYF
. TRBJ1-1 . TRBV6-5 TGTGCCAGCAGTTGGCGGCAGGGGAGCACTGAAGCTTTCTTT CASSWRQGSTEAFF
. TRBJ2-7 . TRBV7-2 TGTGCCAGCAGCGAACCCTATATCGGGGAGTACGAGCAGTACTTC CASSEPYIGEYEQYF
. TRBJ2-5 TRBD1 TRBV9 TGTGCCAGCAGCGTTCAGGGGGCGAGTCTGAGAGAGACCCAGTACTTC CASSVQGASLRETQYF
. TRBJ2-4 . TRBV9 TGTGCCAGCAGCGCTGGGGGAGTGAACATTCAGTACTTC CASSAGGVNIQYF
. TRBJ1-1 . TRBV19 TGTGCCAGTAGTATACCCGACCGGGACCGAGAGAACACTGAAGCTTTCTTT CASSIPDRDRENTEAFF
. TRBJ1-3 TRBD1 TRBV5-1 TGCGCCAGCAGCTTGTTTCCCCATACAGGGGCATCTGGAAACACCATATATTTT CASSLFPHTGASGNTIYF